Below are 26 T cell receptor beta chains sequenced from a single sample in a study of blood T cell repertoires in COVID-19. Assay used: immunoSEQ multiplex PCR; TCRdb lists only in-frame clones, some missing. The sample holds 200,000 or so clones, around nine tenths seen once. Sequencing was done on a sample of peripheral blood. The receptors here all came from a man aged 65 to 85 with active or convalescent COVID-19.

The V gene is TRBV2, the J gene TRBJ1-1; unclear D gene. Germline lookup yields CDR1 SNHLY and CDR2 FYNNEI. This CDR3 spans 14 amino acids. Trimming removed 4 bases from V and 1 base from J, with 10 bases in between. DNA of the CDR3: TGTGCCAGCAGTGTTCCGAGGTCGAACACTGAAGCTTTCTTT. It codes for CASSVPRSNTEAFF.

This clone was detected only a few times. The chain joins TRBV19 to TRBJ2-2; 12 bases fit TRBD2. The CDR3 has 17 residues. V shed 4 bases and J 4 bases; nucleotides not matched to a gene: 7. Germline V gives CDR1 LNHDA, CDR2 SQIVND (reference sequence). The CDR3 sequence is CASSTPSGRVLTGELFF. Here the CDR3 DNA reads TGTGCCAGTAGTACCCCTAGCGGGAGGGTCCTCACCGGGGAGCTGTTTTTT.

The V gene is TRBV10-3, the J gene TRBJ2-3; 7 positions match TRBD1. Trimming took 8 bases from V and 2 from J; bases not matched to a gene: 10. CDR1 and CDR2 from the germline V gene are ENHRY and SYGVKD. The CDR3 consists of 15 residues. CDR3 coding DNA: TGTGCCATCTGTCCGAGGGGGCTGTTCACAGATACGCAGTATTTT. This codes for CAICPRGLFTDTQYF.

The chain couples TRBV7-2 to TRBJ2-7, with TRBD2 as a possible D gene (5 bases). The V gene lost 2 bases and the J gene lost 0 bases, with 11 bases spanning the gap. Looked up from germline, CDR1 is SGHTA and CDR2 is FQGNSA. This CDR3 has 15 residues. Here the CDR3 reads CASSLSGSRSYEQYF. In nucleotides, the CDR3 is TGTGCCAGCAGCTTATCGGGGTCTCGCTCCTACGAGCAGTACTTC.

The chain links TRBV7-2 to TRBJ2-2; the D gene is possibly TRBD2 (6 bases). This CDR3 has 18 amino acids. From germline, CDR1 is SGHTA and CDR2 FQGNSA. Trimming pared 0 bases from V and 2 bases from J, leaving 16 bases between. The CDR3 protein is CASSLALIRSGNTGELFF. CDR3 bases: TGTGCCAGCAGCTTAGCGCTAATACGTAGCGGAAACACCGGGGAGCTGTTTTTT.

The chain carries TRBV30 and TRBJ1-6; D is undetermined. CDR3 size: 13 residues. Trimming cost V 2 bases and J 8 bases, with 10 bases left between them. Germline V lookup: CDR1 GTSNPN, CDR2 SVGIG (reference sequence). CDR3 region: CAWSLGRDSPLHF. The CDR3 nucleotides are TGTGCCTGGAGTCTTGGGCGGGATTCACCCCTCCACTTT.

V and J are TRBV4-3 and TRBJ1-4, with 10 bases that match TRBD1. The CDR3 length is 16 residues. Losses at the gene ends were 0 bases for V and 6 bases for J; bases not matched to a gene: 4. Looked up from germline, CDR1 is LGHNA and CDR2 is YSLEER. Here the CDR3 reads CASSQDSGTGDEKLFF. The CDR3 coding sequence is TGCGCCAGCAGCCAAGACTCCGGGACAGGGGATGAAAAACTGTTTTTT.

The V and J genes are TRBV27 and TRBJ1-5, with 8 bases aligning to TRBD1. The V and J ends lost 2 bases and 7 bases, in that order; junction bases with no gene match: 7. This CDR3 contains 15 residues. Germline V gene lookup returns CDR1 MNHEY and CDR2 SMNVEV (reference sequence). CDR3 coding DNA: TGTGCCAGCAGTTTAAAGACAGGGGTGTGGCAGCCCCAGCATTTT. It translates to CASSLKTGVWQPQHF.

This chain links TRBV4-1 with TRBJ1-2, with a weak D call TRBD1 (5 bases). The CDR3 is made up of 15 amino acids. CDR1 is MGHRA, CDR2 YSYEKL, per germline. V lost 3 bases, J lost 4 bases, and 15 bases lay in between. The CDR3 spells CASSHTGRMSYGYTF. DNA of the CDR3: TGCGCCAGCAGCCATACAGGTCGAATGTCCTATGGCTACACCTTC.

V and J are TRBV5-1 and TRBJ2-5, with D possibly being TRBD1 (6 bases). The germline gives CDR1 SGHRS, CDR2 YFSETQ. The CDR3 is made up of 14 amino acids. The V end lost 4 bases, the J end lost 7 bases, and 17 bases lay between the germline ends. As DNA, the CDR3 is TGCGCCAGCAGCCGTCTGGACCAAGGGGGGACCCAGTACTTC. The encoded protein is CASSRLDQGGTQYF.

The chain links TRBV5-1 to TRBJ2-3; 13 bases are shared with TRBD2. The CDR3 is 16 residues long. The V segment lost 4 bases and the J segment 2 bases; nucleotides outside the gene matches: 4. Germline assignment: CDR1 SGHRS and CDR2 YFSETQ. This chain's CDR3 is CASSVGTSGNTDTQYF. CDR3 bases: TGCGCCAGCAGCGTTGGGACTAGCGGGAACACAGATACGCAGTATTTT. The whole variable domain, filled in from reference TRBV5-1 and TRBJ2-3, reads KAGVTQTPRYLIKTRGQQVTLSCSPISGHRSVSWYQQTPGQGLQFLFEYFSETQRNKGNFPGRFSGRQFSNSRSEMNVSTLELGDSALYLCASSVGTSGNTDTQYFGPGTRLTVL.

The chain has TRBV28 and TRBJ2-1, with 13 bases lining up with TRBD2. The junction had 10 bases not matched to a gene; V was cut back by 2 bases and J by 0 bases. This CDR3 spans 20 amino acids. The germline gives CDR1 MDHEN, CDR2 SYDVKM. The CDR3 spells CASSLIVLAGGGSSYNEQFF. The CDR3 region has the DNA TGTGCCAGCAGTTTAATCGTACTAGCGGGGGGGGGTAGCTCCTACAATGAGCAGTTCTTC.

The chain uses TRBV5-1 and TRBJ2-1, with 10 bases lining up with TRBD2. V shed 4 bases and J 3 bases; nucleotides not matched to a gene: 1. Germline V gene lookup returns CDR1 SGHRS and CDR2 YFSETQ. This CDR3 comprises 14 residues. CDR3 nucleotide sequence: TGCGCCAGCAGCACTAGCGGGGTCTACAATGAGCAGTTCTTC. It specifies CASSTSGVYNEQFF.

The J gene is TRBJ1-1, the V gene TRBV5-6; D ambiguous. Trimming stripped 0 bases from V and 5 bases from J, with 8 bases between. The CDR3 covers 13 residues. CDR1 is SGHDT and CDR2 is YYEEEE in the germline V gene. The CDR3 DNA is TGTGCCAGCAGCTTGGGACTTAGGACTGAAGCTTTCTTT. Amino acids: CASSLGLRTEAFF.

This rearrangement joins TRBV6-5 to TRBJ1-3; TRBD1 matches at 7 bases. V lost 7 bases and J lost 0; bases outside the gene matches: 6. This CDR3 has 15 residues. The V gene's germline CDR1 is MNHEY and CDR2 SVGAGI. This chain's CDR3 is CASTRDSLSGNTIYF. The CDR3, as DNA: TGTGCCAGCACTAGGGACAGCCTCTCTGGAAACACCATATATTTT.

The chain recombines TRBV2 with TRBJ2-3, with TRBD2 matching 10 bases. This CDR3 is built from 12 residues. V was clipped by 7 bases and J by 11 bases; unmatched bases: 6. In germline, CDR1 is SNHLY, CDR2 FYNNEI. As DNA, the CDR3 is TGTGCCAGCAATCTTATAGCGGGGGGGCAGTATTTT. It encodes CASNLIAGGQYF.

V usage is TRBV14 and J usage is TRBJ2-7, with 8 nucleotides matching TRBD1. This CDR3 region has 16 residues. Germline trimming cut 1 base from V and 5 bases from J; bases unmatched to any gene: 10. The germline gives CDR1 SGHDN, CDR2 FVKESK. The CDR3 reads CASSQVGQGRLDEQYF. The CDR3, as DNA: TGTGCCAGCAGCCAAGTAGGACAGGGTCGACTAGACGAGCAGTACTTC.

The rearrangement uses TRBV5-1 and TRBJ1-4; 7 nucleotides match TRBD1. Losses at the gene ends were 0 bases for V and 8 bases for J; bases not matched to a gene: 4. Germline V gives CDR1 SGHRS, CDR2 YFSETQ. The CDR3 is 14 amino acids. The CDR3 here is CASSLDRGDEKLFF. The CDR3 region has the DNA TGCGCCAGCAGCTTGGACAGGGGTGACGAAAAACTGTTTTTT.

In its sample, this clone was seen once. CDR3 in DNA: TGTGCCAGCAGCGTAGTGGGCAGGGCATCTGGAAACACCATATATTTT. This gives the protein CASSVVGRASGNTIYF. The V call is TRBV9, the J call TRBJ1-3, with TRBD1 as a possible D gene (5 bases). Between the trimmed V and J ends, which lost 0 bases and 1 base, there was a span of 11 bases. The length of the CDR3 is 16 residues. Germline V lookup: CDR1 SGDLS, CDR2 YYNGEE.

V gene TRBV7-2 combines with J gene TRBJ2-1; TRBD1 matches at 9 bases. Germline values: CDR1 SGHTA, CDR2 FQGNSA. V lost 4 bases, J lost 4 bases, and 11 bases stayed unmatched. This CDR3 comprises 17 residues. The CDR3 region is CASSSSRTGASYNEQFF. In nucleotides, the CDR3 is TGTGCCAGCAGCTCATCACGGACAGGGGCTAGTTACAATGAGCAGTTCTTC.

V is TRBV19 and J is TRBJ1-2; unclear D gene. Germline V gene lookup returns CDR1 LNHDA and CDR2 SQIVND (reference sequence). This CDR3 has 11 residues. The V gene lost 5 bases and the J gene lost 6 bases, with 7 bases spanning the gap. The CDR3 DNA is TGTGCCAGTAGTCTGTTAAATGGCTACACCTTC. Its translation: CASSLLNGYTF.

This chain links TRBV3-1 (or the pseudogene TRBV3-2) with TRBJ2-2, with D possibly matching TRBD1 (6 bases). Germline V gene data show CDR1 as LGHDT and CDR2 as YNNKEL (reference sequence). Trimming took 1 base from V and 0 from J, leaving 15 bases between them. CDR3 size: 18 residues. CDR3: CASSQVTDRKTNTGELFF. CDR3 DNA sequence: TGTGCCAGCAGCCAAGTAACCGACAGGAAAACGAACACCGGGGAGCTGTTTTTT.

This sequence joins TRBV10-3 and TRBJ2-7; 10 positions agree with TRBD2. CDR1 and CDR2 (germline): ENHRY, SYGVKD. The length of the CDR3 is 16 residues. The V and J ends lost 4 bases and 2 bases, in that order; junction bases with no gene match: 8. In DNA form, the CDR3 reads TGTGCCATCAGTGGGATGCTAGCGGGAGACACCTACGAGCAGTACTTC. Translated, it gives CAISGMLAGDTYEQYF.

The V gene is TRBV5-4, the J gene TRBJ2-1, with 7 bases matching TRBD1. This CDR3 has 14 residues. V shed 1 base, J shed 4 bases, and the junction held 2 bases outside the gene matches. The germline V gene encodes CDR1 SGHNT and CDR2 YYREEE (reference sequence). CDR3 sequence: CASSLTDRYNEQFF. CDR3 nucleotide sequence: TGTGCCAGCAGCTTGACGGACAGGTACAATGAGCAGTTCTTC.

The chain employs TRBV6-5 and TRBJ2-2, with D perhaps TRBD2 (5 bases). The CDR3 runs 14 residues. With 2 bases removed from V and 4 bases from J, the gap between germline ends came to 8 bases. Germline CDR1 reads MNHEY; CDR2 reads SVGAGI. The CDR3 spells CASSYLAGTGELFF. As DNA, the CDR3 is TGTGCCAGCAGTTACCTTGCGGGCACCGGGGAGCTGTTTTTT.

This clone has a single count. The rearrangement uses TRBV5-4 and TRBJ1-1, with TRBD1 matching over 9 bases. J gave up 1 base and V 4 bases, and 2 bases lay outside the gene matches. This CDR3 contains 14 residues. Germline loops: CDR1 SGHNT, CDR2 YYREEE (reference sequence). CDR3 sequence: CASSPTGGNTEAFF. Here the CDR3 DNA reads TGTGCCAGCAGCCCGACAGGGGGGAACACTGAAGCTTTCTTT.